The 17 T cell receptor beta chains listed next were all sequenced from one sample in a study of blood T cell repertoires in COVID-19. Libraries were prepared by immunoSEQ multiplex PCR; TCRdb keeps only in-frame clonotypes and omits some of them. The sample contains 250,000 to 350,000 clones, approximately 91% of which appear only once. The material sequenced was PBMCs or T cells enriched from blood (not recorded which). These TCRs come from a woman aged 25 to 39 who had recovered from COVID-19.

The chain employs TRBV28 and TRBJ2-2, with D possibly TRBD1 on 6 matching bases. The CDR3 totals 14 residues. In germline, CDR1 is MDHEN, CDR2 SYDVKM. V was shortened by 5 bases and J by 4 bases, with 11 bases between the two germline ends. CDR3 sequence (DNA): TGTGCCAGCAGTACACAGGGTCTCACCGGGGAGCTGTTTTTT. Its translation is CASSTQGLTGELFF.

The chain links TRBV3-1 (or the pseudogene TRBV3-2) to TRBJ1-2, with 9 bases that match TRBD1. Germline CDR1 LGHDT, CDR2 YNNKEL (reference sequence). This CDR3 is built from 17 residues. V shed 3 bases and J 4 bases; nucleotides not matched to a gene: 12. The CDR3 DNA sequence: TGTGCCAGCAGCCACAAAAAGACAGGGGGTTTCGGCTATGGCTACACCTTC. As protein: CASSHKKTGGFGYGYTF.

The CDR3 protein is CASSAERGAGDTQYF. The CDR3 coding sequence is TGTGCCAGCTCAGCAGAGCGGGGGGCAGGAGATACGCAGTATTTT. This sequence joins TRBV18 and TRBJ2-3, with TRBD2 matching over 9 bases. Germline V lookup: CDR1 KGHSH, CDR2 LQKENI. V lost 5 bases and J lost 5; bases outside the gene matches: 8. The CDR3 runs 15 residues.

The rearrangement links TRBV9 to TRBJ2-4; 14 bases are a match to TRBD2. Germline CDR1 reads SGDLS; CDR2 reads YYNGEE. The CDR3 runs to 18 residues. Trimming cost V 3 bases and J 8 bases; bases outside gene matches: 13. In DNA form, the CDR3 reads TGTGCCAGCAGCGCCCTTCCCGGACTAGCGGGGGGCGCGGACATTCAGTACTTC. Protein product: CASSALPGLAGGADIQYF.

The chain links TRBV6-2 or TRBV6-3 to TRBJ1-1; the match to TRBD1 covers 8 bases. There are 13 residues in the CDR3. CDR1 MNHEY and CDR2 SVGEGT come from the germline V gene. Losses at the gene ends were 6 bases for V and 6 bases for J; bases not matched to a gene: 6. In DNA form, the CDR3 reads TGTGCCAGCAGCTCAGGGGGCATCGCTGAAGCTTTCTTT. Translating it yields CASSSGGIAEAFF.

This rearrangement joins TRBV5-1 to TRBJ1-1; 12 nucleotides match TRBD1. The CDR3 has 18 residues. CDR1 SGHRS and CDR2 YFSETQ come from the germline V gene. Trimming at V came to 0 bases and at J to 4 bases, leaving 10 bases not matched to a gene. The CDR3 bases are TGCGCCAGCAGCTTGGGCTCCGGGACAGGGGGCTTCCCCACTGAAGCTTTCTTT. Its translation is CASSLGSGTGGFPTEAFF. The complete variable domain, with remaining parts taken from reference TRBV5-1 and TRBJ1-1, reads KAGVTQTPRYLIKTRGQQVTLSCSPISGHRSVSWYQQTPGQGLQFLFEYFSETQRNKGNFPGRFSGRQFSNSRSEMNVSTLELGDSALYLCASSLGSGTGGFPTEAFFGQGTRLTVV.

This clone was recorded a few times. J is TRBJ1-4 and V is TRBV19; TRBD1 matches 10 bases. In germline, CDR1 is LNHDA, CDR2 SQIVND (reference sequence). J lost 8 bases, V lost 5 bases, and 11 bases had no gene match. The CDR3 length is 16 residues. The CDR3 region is CASSETLGTGVEKLFF. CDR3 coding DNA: TGTGCCAGTAGTGAGACCCTCGGGACAGGGGTGGAAAAACTGTTTTTT.

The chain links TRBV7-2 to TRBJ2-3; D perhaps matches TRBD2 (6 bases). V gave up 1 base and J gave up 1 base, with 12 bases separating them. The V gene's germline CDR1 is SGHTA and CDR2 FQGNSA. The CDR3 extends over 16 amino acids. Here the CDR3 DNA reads TGTGCCAGCAGCTTAGTTTTTTGGGGGGGCACAGATACGCAGTATTTT. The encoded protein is CASSLVFWGGTDTQYF.

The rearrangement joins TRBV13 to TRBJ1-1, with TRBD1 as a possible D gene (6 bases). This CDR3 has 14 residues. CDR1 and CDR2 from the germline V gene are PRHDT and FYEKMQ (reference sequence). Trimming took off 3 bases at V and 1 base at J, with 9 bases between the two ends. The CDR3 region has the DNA TGTGCCAGCAGCTTGGACAGCGGGAACACTGAAGCTTTCTTT. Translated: CASSLDSGNTEAFF.

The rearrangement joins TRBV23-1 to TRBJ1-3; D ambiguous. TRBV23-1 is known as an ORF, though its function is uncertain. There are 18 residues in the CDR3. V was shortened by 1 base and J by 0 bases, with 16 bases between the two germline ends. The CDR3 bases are TGCGCCAGCAGTCAATGTTATGGGTTTCCGGGCTCTGGAAACACCATATATTTT. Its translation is CASSQCYGFPGSGNTIYF.

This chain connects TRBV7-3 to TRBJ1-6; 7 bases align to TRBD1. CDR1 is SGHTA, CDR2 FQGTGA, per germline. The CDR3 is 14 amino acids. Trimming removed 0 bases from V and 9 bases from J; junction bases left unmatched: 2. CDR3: CASSLTGGVSPLHF. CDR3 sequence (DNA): TGTGCCAGCAGCTTAACAGGGGGCGTTTCACCCCTCCACTTT. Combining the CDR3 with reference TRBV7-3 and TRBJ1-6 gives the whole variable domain GAGVSQTPSNKVTEKGKYVELRCDPISGHTALYWYRQSLGQGPEFLIYFQGTGAADDSGLPNDRFFAVRPEGSVSTLKIQRTERGDSAVYLCASSLTGGVSPLHFGNGTRLTVT.

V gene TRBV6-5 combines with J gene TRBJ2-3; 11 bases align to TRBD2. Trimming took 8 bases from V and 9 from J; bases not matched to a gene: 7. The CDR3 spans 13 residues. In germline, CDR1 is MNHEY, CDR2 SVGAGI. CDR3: CASLPSGRMTQYF. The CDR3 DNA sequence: TGTGCCAGCCTTCCTAGCGGGAGGATGACGCAGTATTTT.

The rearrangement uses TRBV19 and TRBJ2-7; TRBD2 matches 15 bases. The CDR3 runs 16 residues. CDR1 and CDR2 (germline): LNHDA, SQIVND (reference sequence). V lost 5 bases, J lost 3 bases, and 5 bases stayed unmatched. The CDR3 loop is CASSSGTSGGYYEQYF. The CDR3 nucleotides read TGTGCCAGTAGTTCGGGGACTAGCGGGGGGTACTACGAGCAGTACTTC.

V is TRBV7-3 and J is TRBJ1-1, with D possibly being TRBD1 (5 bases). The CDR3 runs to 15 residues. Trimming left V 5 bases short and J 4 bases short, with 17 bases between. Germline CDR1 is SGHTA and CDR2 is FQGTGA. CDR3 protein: CASSEQAGRGTEAFF. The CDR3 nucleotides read TGTGCCAGCAGCGAACAGGCCGGTCGAGGCACTGAAGCTTTCTTT.

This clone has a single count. CDR3 region: CASSQKKGRRGRGYGYTF. CDR3 coding DNA: TGCGCCAGCAGCCAAAAAAAGGGGCGAAGGGGCAGAGGCTATGGCTACACCTTC. The chain joins TRBV4-3 to TRBJ1-2, with D possibly TRBD1 on 5 matching bases. Between the trimmed V and J ends, which lost 2 bases and 4 bases, there was a span of 23 bases. Germline loops: CDR1 LGHNA, CDR2 YSLEER. The CDR3 consists of 18 residues.

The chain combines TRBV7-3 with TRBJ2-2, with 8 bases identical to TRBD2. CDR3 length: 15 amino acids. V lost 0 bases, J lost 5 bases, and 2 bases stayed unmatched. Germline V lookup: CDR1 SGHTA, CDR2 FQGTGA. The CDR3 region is CASSLTGRETGELFF. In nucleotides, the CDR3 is TGTGCCAGCAGCTTAACCGGGAGGGAGACCGGGGAGCTGTTTTTT. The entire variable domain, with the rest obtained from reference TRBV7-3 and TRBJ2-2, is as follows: GAGVSQTPSNKVTEKGKYVELRCDPISGHTALYWYRQSLGQGPEFLIYFQGTGAADDSGLPNDRFFAVRPEGSVSTLKIQRTERGDSAVYLCASSLTGRETGELFFGEGSRLTVL.

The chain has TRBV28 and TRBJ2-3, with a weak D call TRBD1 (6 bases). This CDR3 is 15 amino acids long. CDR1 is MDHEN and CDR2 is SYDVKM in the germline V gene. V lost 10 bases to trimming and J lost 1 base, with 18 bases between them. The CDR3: CAINKQGSGTDTQYF. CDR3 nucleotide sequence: TGTGCCATCAACAAACAGGGAAGCGGCACAGATACGCAGTATTTT.